This T cell receptor (beta chain) was profiled in a study of shared clonotypes between healthy human individuals. Study at large: The donor group consisted of a couple of women and three men, aged 18 to 49.

Here immunoSEQ multiplex PCR was the method, and the copy in TCRdb shows in-frame clones only, minus some. The table includes fewer than 350,000 clones, around nine tenths detected once. All donors were healthy HIV-negative adults lacking recent acute infections or vaccinations. Germline CDR1 and CDR2: ENHRY and SYGVKD. CDR3 length equals 15 residues. Trimming removed 4 bases from V and 3 bases from J; junction bases left unmatched: 7. The V gene is TRBV10-3, the J gene TRBJ2-7; 9 nucleotides line up with TRBD1. The sequencing input was memory CD8+ T cells sorted from blood. Subset defined: CD45RO+ cells pooled with CCR7-negative TemRA cells. The receptor was isolated from a man between 18 and 29 years old in good health. The CDR3, as DNA: TGTGCCATCAGTGCCTCGGGACAGGGTATCTACGAGCAGTACTTC. Translation gives CAISASGQGIYEQYF.